Below, 19 T cell receptor beta chains from the same sample are listed, as sequenced in a study of T cell clonality in common variable immunodeficiency. General observations from the study: In common variable immunodeficiency, TCR beta chains reportedly carried fewer deletions and N-nucleotide insertions.

No antigen is known for these receptors. The repertoire was sequenced with immunoSEQ multiplex PCR; TCRdb's copy has only in-frame clones and lacks some. This sample carries more than 10,000 clones and no singletons, and roughly 6.9% goes to the top ten. The specimen sequenced was peripheral blood mononuclear cells. The receptors derive from a human donor with common variable immunodeficiency.

Worth noting for this clone: The CDR3 goes on 3 residues after the read ends, and that part is filled in from the germline J gene. The V and J genes are TRBV18 and TRBJ1-3, with 7 bases fitting TRBD1. CDR3 length equals 16 residues. The V and J ends lost 2 bases and 0 bases, in that order; junction bases with no gene match: 4. The germline V gene encodes CDR1 KGHSH and CDR2 LQKENI. CDR3 DNA, as far as it was read: TGTGCCAGCTCACCATTACCAGGGGGCTCTGGAAACACC. Translation: CASSPLPGGSGNT. The full CDR3 sequence reads CASSPLPGGSGNTIYF.

This clone was counted only a few times. The CDR3 goes on 3 residues after the read ends, and that part is filled in from the germline J gene. This chain links TRBV5-6 with TRBJ2-1; 10 bases align to TRBD1. The V and J ends lost 6 bases and 7 bases, in that order; junction bases with no gene match: 7. In germline, CDR1 is SGHDT, CDR2 YYEEEE. The CDR3 runs 14 residues. This CDR3 reads CASTGTGDPNEQFF. The sequenced CDR3 bases are TGTGCCAGCACCGGGACAGGGGATCCAAATGAG.

About this clone itself: The sequenced fragment ends 3 residues before the CDR3 boundary, so the rest is inferred from the germline J gene. V usage is TRBV19 and J usage is TRBJ1-6; 10 bases are shared with TRBD1. The V segment lost 8 bases and the J segment 10 bases; nucleotides outside the gene matches: 5. The germline V gene encodes CDR1 LNHDA and CDR2 SQIVND (reference sequence). There are 13 residues in the CDR3. The CDR3 DNA, read in part, is TGTGCCAGTTGGGACAGGGGATGGTCACCC. It codes for CASWDRGWSP. The whole CDR3 sequence is CASWDRGWSPLHF.

In the case of this clone: The sequence runs out 3 residues before the end of the CDR3; the remainder is reconstructed from the germline J gene. The chain is built from TRBV19 and TRBJ2-1; 7 positions agree with TRBD2. This CDR3 spans 16 amino acids. Germline V CDR1 and CDR2: LNHDA, SQIVND (reference sequence). V shed 8 bases and J 6 bases; nucleotides not matched to a gene: 16. CDR3 residues: CASRVHGLDVGNEQFF. The covered CDR3 bases are TGTGCCAGTCGCGTACATGGACTAGACGTCGGCAATGAG.

There are a few counts of this clone. The read comes to an end 3 residues before the CDR3 does, leaving the germline J gene to fill in the end. The V call is TRBV7-9, the J call TRBJ1-1, with D unclear. The CDR3 covers 15 residues. Trimming removed 1 base at V and 4 bases at J, with 13 bases between. Germline values: CDR1 SEHNR, CDR2 FQNEAQ (reference sequence). The CDR3 loop reads CASSLGPQEGTEAFF. The sequenced CDR3 bases are TGTGCCAGCAGCTTAGGGCCGCAGGAGGGCACTGAA.

Of note for this clone: The CDR3 end lies 3 residues beyond the end of the read and is filled in from the germline J gene. This chain uses TRBV30 with TRBJ1-1; D ambiguous. V was cut by 0 bases and J by 0 bases, with 17 bases left in between. This CDR3 is built from 17 residues. CDR1 GTSNPN and CDR2 SVGIG come from the germline V gene (reference sequence). The CDR3 loop is CAWSVGPTLTLNTEAFF. The part of the CDR3 DNA that was read is TGTGCCTGGAGTGTAGGCCCAACCTTAACCCTGAACACTGAA.

On this clone: The read gets to within 3 residues of the CDR3 end, and the germline J gene fills in the rest. This sequence joins TRBV5-1 and TRBJ2-5; 7 bases are a match to TRBD2. V lost 0 bases to trimming and J lost 2 bases; unmatched junction nucleotides: 16. This CDR3 contains 19 residues. The germline gives CDR1 SGHRS, CDR2 YFSETQ. CDR3 amino acids: CASSLVSGRVNRQQETQYF. The sequenced CDR3 bases are TGCGCCAGCAGCTTGGTATCGGGGAGGGTAAATCGGCAGCAAGAGACC.

This clone was seen more than once but under ten times. The read terminates 3 residues ahead of where the CDR3 ends, so the germline J gene completes it. V is TRBV7-9 and J is TRBJ2-7; 7 bases map to TRBD2. V trimming: 4 bases; J trimming: 3 bases; junction bases outside the gene matches: 6. This CDR3 has 14 amino acids. Germline-derived CDR1 and CDR2 are SEHNR and FQNEAQ (reference sequence). CDR3: CASSSGLGHYEQYF. The CDR3 bases that were read are TGTGCCAGCAGCTCAGGACTAGGCCACTACGAG.

This clone has just a few counts. The read falls 3 residues short of the CDR3 end, and the missing part is taken from the germline J gene. This chain joins TRBV2 and TRBJ2-6; 7 nucleotides agree with TRBD2. Trimming cost V 3 bases and J 0 bases; bases outside gene matches: 2. Germline lookup yields CDR1 SNHLY and CDR2 FYNNEI. CDR3 length: 16 residues. CDR3 bases read: TGTGCCAGCAGTGAGGGCGGGAGCTCTGGGGCCAACGTC. Amino acids: CASSEGGSSGANV. The whole CDR3 sequence is CASSEGGSSGANVLTF.

This clone was recorded a few times. The observed sequence ends 3 residues before the CDR3 terminus, with the missing tail filled in from the germline J gene. The chain couples TRBV19 to TRBJ1-1; TRBD1 might be the D (6 bases). Per the germline V gene, CDR1 is LNHDA and CDR2 is SQIVND (reference sequence). The CDR3 consists of 14 residues. Trimming left V 1 base short and J 4 bases short, with 10 bases between. CDR3 residues: CASSIAGASTEAFF. The CDR3 DNA, read in part, is TGTGCCAGTAGTATAGCAGGGGCGTCCACTGAA.

In its sample, this clone ranks as medium-sized (0.01 to 0.1%). The CDR3 is cut off 3 residues early in the read; its end comes from the germline J gene. The chain employs TRBV3-1 (or the pseudogene TRBV3-2) and TRBJ1-2; TRBD1 aligns across 7 bases. There are 14 residues in the CDR3. The V and J ends lost 5 bases and 6 bases, in that order; junction bases with no gene match: 9. Looked up from germline, CDR1 is LGHDT and CDR2 is YNNKEL (reference sequence). The sequenced part of the CDR3 DNA is TGTGCCAGCAGCGACCTCGACAGGGAAAATGGC. Translated, it gives CASSDLDRENG. The whole CDR3 region reads CASSDLDRENGYTF.

A remark on this clone: The observed sequence ends 3 residues before the CDR3 terminus, with the missing tail filled in from the germline J gene. The chain employs TRBV19 and TRBJ2-7; possible D gene TRBD2, 6 bases. V was shortened by 3 bases and J by 6 bases, with 9 bases between the two germline ends. The CDR3 sequence is 12 residues long. CDR1 and CDR2 (germline): LNHDA, SQIVND (reference sequence). This CDR3 reads CASSIWDSEQYF. CDR3 DNA (partial): TGTGCCAGTAGTATCTGGGACTCCGAG.

This clone occurred a few times. The read ends 3 residues before the CDR3 terminus; that terminus is restored from the germline J gene. V usage is TRBV5-1 and J usage is TRBJ1-1; TRBD1 matches 10 bases. Germline V lookup: CDR1 SGHRS, CDR2 YFSETQ. The CDR3 runs 16 residues. Germline trimming cut 5 bases from V and 0 bases from J; bases unmatched to any gene: 7. The CDR3 sequence is CASSSRQGALNTEAFF. The CDR3 bases that were read are TGCGCCAGCAGTTCGCGACAGGGGGCTTTGAACACTGAA.

The CDR3 DNA, read in part, is TGTGCCAGTGACGCAGGGGGCGATAGGTACGAG. The encoded protein is CASDAGGDRYE. The full CDR3 sequence reads CASDAGGDRYEQYF. This chain connects TRBV19 to TRBJ2-7; 8 bases are a match to TRBD1. The read halts 3 residues ahead of the CDR3 end, with the missing end drawn from the germline J gene. Looked up from germline, CDR1 is LNHDA and CDR2 is SQIVND (reference sequence). The CDR3 extends over 14 amino acids. With 8 bases clipped from V and 4 bases from J, the junction kept 10 bases outside the gene matches.

This clone was counted only a few times. CDR3 sequence reads: CASSKGTYEQYF. CDR3 DNA (partial): TGTGCCAGTTCTAAGGGCACCTACGAG. The rearrangement joins TRBV19 to TRBJ2-7; D is ambiguous. With the read ending 3 residues before the CDR3 end, the germline J gene is used to fill in that end. CDR3 size: 12 residues. Germline V gene sequence: CDR1 LNHDA, CDR2 SQIVND (reference sequence). Between the trimmed V and J ends, which lost 8 bases and 2 bases, there was a span of 10 bases.

As concerns this clone: The read halts 3 residues ahead of the CDR3 end, with the missing end drawn from the germline J gene. The V call is TRBV18, the J call TRBJ1-5; a possible D gene is TRBD1 (6 bases). CDR1 is KGHSH and CDR2 is LQKENI in the germline V gene. The CDR3 has 14 residues. V shed 6 bases and J shed 5 bases, with 14 bases lying between them. Incomplete CDR3 DNA: TGTGCCAGCTCCGTGAGGGGGGGCGATCAGCCC. Translation: CASSVRGGDQP. The CDR3, in full, reads CASSVRGGDQPQHF. The full variable domain, its missing parts supplied by reference TRBV18 and TRBJ1-5, is NAGVMQNPRHLVRRRGQEARLRCSPMKGHSHVYWYRQLPEEGLKFMVYLQKENIIDESGMPKERFSAEFPKEGPSILRIQQVVRGDSAAYFCASSVRGGDQPQHFGDGTRLSIL.

In regard to this clone: The missing CDR3 end, 3 residues past where the read stops, is filled in from the germline J gene. The V call is TRBV19, the J call TRBJ2-7; D uncertain. From germline, CDR1 is LNHDA and CDR2 SQIVND (reference sequence). V lost 11 bases to trimming and J lost 5 bases, with 31 bases between them. This CDR3 is built from 17 residues. Here the CDR3 reads CAARTRNARRKGDEQYF. The covered CDR3 bases are TGTGCCGCCAGAACCCGCAACGCCAGGAGAAAAGGTGACGAG.

Points on this clone: The read finishes 3 residues shy of the CDR3 end, and the germline J gene is used to complete it. The gene calls are TRBV18 and TRBJ1-2; 8 bases are shared with TRBD1. Germline V gene lookup returns CDR1 KGHSH and CDR2 LQKENI. With 2 bases clipped from V and 5 bases from J, the junction kept 7 bases outside the gene matches. CDR3 length: 15 residues. CDR3 DNA (partial): TGTGCCAGCTCACCAGGGACACAGGGGGAGTATGGC. This gives the protein CASSPGTQGEYG. The entire CDR3 is CASSPGTQGEYGYTF. The full variable domain, in which reference TRBV18 and TRBJ1-2 provide the parts outside the CDR3, is NAGVMQNPRHLVRRRGQEARLRCSPMKGHSHVYWYRQLPEEGLKFMVYLQKENIIDESGMPKERFSAEFPKEGPSILRIQQVVRGDSAAYFCASSPGTQGEYGYTFGSGTRLTVV.

This clone rates as medium-sized (0.01 to 0.1%). The CDR3 extends 3 residues past the end of the read, so its final part is completed from the germline J gene. This chain connects TRBV3-1 (or the pseudogene TRBV3-2) to TRBJ1-6; 9 positions agree with TRBD1. Germline assignment: CDR1 LGHDT and CDR2 YNNKEL (reference sequence). The CDR3 runs 15 residues. V lost 1 base to trimming and J lost 7 bases; unmatched junction nucleotides: 2. The CDR3 DNA, read in part, is TGTGCCAGCAGCCAAGCCGGGACAGGGAATTCACCC. Protein sequence: CASSQAGTGNSP. The CDR3 in its entirety is CASSQAGTGNSPLHF.